Listed here are 21 T cell receptor beta chains from one sample, sequenced in a study of Graves' ophthalmopathy and Graves' hyperthyroidism. The TCR beta CDR3 regions underwent amplification from RNA transcripts. The library came from an HTBI-primed first-round RT-PCR and a second-round multiplex PCR. One entry per CDR3 protein results from TCRdb running MiXCR on the multiplex PCR reads. The table includes hundreds of thousands of distinct CDR3 sequences, about 24% detected once. Sequencing was performed on peripheral blood. The receptors stem from a woman aged 18-35 years with stable Graves' hyperthyroidism. Some clones in this sample may be carry-over from other donors' samples.

As for this clonotype: A much bigger clone sits one base away, suggesting this may be a read error. The chain combines TRBV7-2 with TRBJ1-2; 10 nucleotides agree with TRBD1. The CDR3 sequence is 15 residues long. From germline, CDR1 is SGHTA and CDR2 FQGNSA. The CDR3 loop reads CASSSSGTGAYGYAF. In DNA form, the CDR3 reads TGTGCCAGCAGTTCTTCCGGGACAGGGGCCTATGGCTACGCCTTC.

This clonotype was seen many times. The chain uses TRBV11-3 and TRBJ1-3, with 7 bases lining up with TRBD1. J gave up 2 bases and V 2 bases, and 6 bases lay outside the gene matches. The CDR3 length is 16 residues. Germline CDR1 is SGHNT and CDR2 is YENEEA. The CDR3 nucleotides are TGTGCCAGCAGCTTACAGGGGGGAGCGACTGGAAACACCATATATTTT. Its protein product is CASSLQGGATGNTIYF. The entire variable domain, with the rest obtained from reference TRBV11-3 and TRBJ1-3, is as follows: EAGVVQSPRYKIIEKKQPVAFWCNPISGHNTLYWYLQNLGQGPELLIRYENEEAVDDSQLPKDRFSAERLKGVDSTLKIQPAELGDSAVYLCASSLQGGATGNTIYFGEGSWLTVV.

The CDR3 DNA reads TGTGCCAGCAGCCCCCCCCGGGGAGGGGGTAGCAATCAGCCCCAGCATTTT. It translates to CASSPPRGGGSNQPQHF. The chain combines TRBV12-3 or TRBV12-4 with TRBJ1-5, with D maybe TRBD1 (6 bases). The germline V and J ends were trimmed by 6 bases and 0 bases, with 18 bases remaining between them. This CDR3 comprises 17 residues.

This clonotype showed up many times. This chain uses TRBV30 with TRBJ1-1; D is possibly TRBD1 (5 bases). Germline V gives CDR1 GTSNPN, CDR2 SVGIG (reference sequence). The CDR3 consists of 14 residues. V was clipped by 3 bases and J by 3 bases, with 14 bases between them. CDR3 DNA: TGTGCCTGGAGCGGCGGGGGTCTGGACACTGAAGCTTTCTTT. Its protein is CAWSGGGLDTEAFF.

The chain has TRBV29-1 and TRBJ1-2; 9 nucleotides line up with TRBD1. The ends lost 4 bases at V and 3 bases at J; junction bases unmatched: 3. The length of the CDR3 is 13 residues. Germline V gene lookup returns CDR1 SQVTM and CDR2 ANQGSEA. The CDR3 spells CSVADRGDYGYTF. CDR3 DNA sequence: TGCAGCGTTGCGGACAGGGGAGACTATGGCTACACCTTC.

This chain connects TRBV6-1 to TRBJ1-2, with a tentative D call TRBD1 (6 bases). This CDR3 contains 17 residues. Trimming stripped 6 bases from V and 5 bases from J, with 25 bases between. CDR1 is MNHNS and CDR2 is SASEGT in the germline V gene. The CDR3 spells CASRDLLGQTGSYGYTF. CDR3 bases: TGTGCCAGCAGGGATCTTTTGGGGCAGACAGGAAGTTATGGCTACACCTTC.

The chain carries TRBV6-1 and TRBJ2-2, with no clear D. CDR3 size: 13 residues. CDR1 is MNHNS, CDR2 SASEGT, per germline. V dropped 7 bases and J dropped 4 bases, with 10 bases sitting between them. The CDR3 DNA reads as TGTGCCAGCACACGGCCTAGCACCGGGGAGCTGTTTTTT. Its translation: CASTRPSTGELFF.

In this sample, this clonotype turned up once. V usage is TRBV28 and J usage is TRBJ2-7; tentatively, D is TRBD1 (5 bases). The CDR3 totals 14 residues. The germline V and J ends were trimmed by 7 bases and 2 bases, with 15 bases remaining between them. CDR1 is MDHEN and CDR2 is SYDVKM in the germline V gene. In DNA, the CDR3 is TGTGCCAGCACTCACTCGACAGAACCCTACGAGCAGTACTTC. Protein: CASTHSTEPYEQYF. The whole variable domain, filled in from reference TRBV28 and TRBJ2-7, reads DVKVTQSSRYLVKRTGEKVFLECVQDMDHENMFWYRQDPGLGLRLIYFSYDVKMKEKGDIPEGYSVSREKKERFSLILESASTNQTSMYLCASTHSTEPYEQYFGPGTRLTVT.

The chain uses TRBV11-2 and TRBJ2-2; D gene ambiguous. The length of the CDR3 is 16 residues. Trimming took off 1 base at V and 2 bases at J, with 11 bases between the two ends. CDR1 and CDR2 from the germline V gene are SGHAT and FQNNGV. The CDR3 nucleotides read TGTGCCAGCAGCTTAGTGGCAGGTGATAACACCGGGGAGCTGTTTTTT. Encoded protein: CASSLVAGDNTGELFF.

This clonotype was seen a handful of times. The chain uses TRBV2 and TRBJ2-7, with D perhaps being TRBD1 or TRBD2 (6 bases each). The germline gives CDR1 SNHLY, CDR2 FYNNEI. The CDR3 is 13 amino acids. V lost 11 bases and J 3 bases, leaving 17 bases between the germline ends. DNA of the CDR3: TGTGCCGGCTCTCCGGGGGCTGGCTACGAGCAGTACTTC. Amino acid sequence: CAGSPGAGYEQYF.

This clonotype is a singleton in its sample. The junction shows a germline mismatch at one end, possibly a read error. V and J are TRBV4-1 and TRBJ1-2; the D gene is possibly TRBD1 (6 bases). This CDR3 is built from 15 residues. Germline CDR1 reads MGHRA; CDR2 reads YSYEKL. The CDR3 coding sequence is TGCGCCATCAGCCAAGTGCAGGGGAATGGGTATGGCTACACCTTC. Residues: CAISQVQGNGYGYTF.

This sequence joins TRBV5-1 and TRBJ2-5, with D possibly TRBD2 on 6 matching bases. The V gene's germline CDR1 is SGHRS and CDR2 YFSETQ. The V end lost 3 bases, the J end lost 5 bases, and 11 bases lay between the germline ends. The CDR3 spans 13 residues. The CDR3 reads CASSSWTTETQYF. Here the CDR3 DNA reads TGCGCCAGCAGCTCGTGGACTACTGAGACCCAGTACTTC.

This chain uses TRBV5-1 with TRBJ1-6; weak D call: TRBD1 (5 bases). CDR1 SGHRS and CDR2 YFSETQ come from the germline V gene. The CDR3 has 18 residues. V dropped 0 bases and J dropped 0 bases, with 13 bases sitting between them. The CDR3 is CASSLANEGSSYNSPLHF. The CDR3 DNA reads TGCGCCAGCAGCTTGGCCAATGAGGGGAGCTCCTATAATTCACCCCTCCACTTT.

This clonotype was counted ten times or more. The rearrangement links TRBV7-3 to TRBJ2-7, with D uncertain. Trimming took 5 bases from V and 0 from J, leaving 8 bases between them. Looked up from germline, CDR1 is SGHTA and CDR2 is FQGTGA. There are 13 residues in the CDR3. CDR3 nucleotides: TGTGCCAGCAGCGCCGCAGGCTCCTACGAGCAGTACTTC. It specifies CASSAAGSYEQYF.

Of note for this clonotype: A much larger clone differs by one base, so this may be a read error. The chain uses TRBV5-1 and TRBJ2-4; 8 nucleotides agree with TRBD1. The J segment lost 14 bases and the V segment lost 0 bases, leaving 7 bases of the junction unmatched. This CDR3 is 13 amino acids long. Germline CDR1 is SGHRS and CDR2 is YFSETQ. This CDR3 is CASSLDRGWIKYF. Here the CDR3 DNA reads TGCGCCAGCAGCTTGGACAGGGGGTGGATTAAGTACTTC.

This clonotype was counted only a few times. This CDR3 reads CASSLELGRDQPQHF. DNA for the CDR3: TGTGCCAGCAGTCTGGAGTTGGGGAGAGATCAGCCCCAGCATTTT. The rearrangement uses TRBV5-5 and TRBJ1-5; D unclear. Germline V lookup: CDR1 SGHKS, CDR2 YYEKEE (reference sequence). The CDR3 has 15 amino acids. With 5 bases removed from V and 5 bases from J, the gap between germline ends came to 17 bases.

This clonotype has ten or more counts. The rearrangement links TRBV30 to TRBJ1-2; D is ambiguous. The CDR3 runs to 12 residues. The V gene's germline CDR1 is GTSNPN and CDR2 SVGIG (reference sequence). V dropped 2 bases and J dropped 8 bases, with 12 bases sitting between them. CDR3 DNA: TGTGCCTGGAGTTCCAAGGCAGGCGGCTACACCTTC. Translation: CAWSSKAGGYTF. Looking up the rest from reference TRBV30 and TRBJ1-2 gives the full variable domain: SQTIHQWPATLVQPVGSPLSLECTVEGTSNPNLYWYRQAAGRGLQLLFYSVGIGQISSEVPQNLSASRPQDRQFILSSKKLLLSDSGFYLCAWSSKAGGYTFGSGTRLTVV.

This clonotype was picked up many times. J is TRBJ1-1 and V is TRBV6-5; D is perhaps TRBD1 (5 bases). CDR3 length equals 11 residues. Germline values: CDR1 MNHEY, CDR2 SVGAGI. V lost 7 bases to trimming and J lost 6 bases, with 9 bases between them. The CDR3 protein is CASKARAEAFF. DNA for the CDR3: TGTGCCAGCAAAGCCAGGGCTGAAGCTTTCTTT.

This chain uses TRBV5-6 with TRBJ2-5; no firm D call. Trimming pared 3 bases from V and 2 bases from J, leaving 11 bases between. Germline V gene lookup returns CDR1 SGHDT and CDR2 YYEEEE. The CDR3 has 14 amino acids. The CDR3 is CASSSRRKQETQYF. The DNA of the CDR3 is TGTGCCAGCAGCTCTAGACGGAAGCAAGAGACCCAGTACTTC.

There are many counts of this clonotype. The rearrangement uses TRBV30 and TRBJ1-2; no clear D. Germline values: CDR1 GTSNPN, CDR2 SVGIG (reference sequence). Between the trimmed V and J ends, which lost 2 bases and 4 bases, there was a span of 14 bases. The CDR3 has 14 residues. The CDR3 spells CAWSSRPDGYGYTF. The CDR3 bases are TGTGCCTGGAGTTCCCGCCCGGACGGCTATGGCTACACCTTC.

The chain combines TRBV27 with TRBJ1-5; 7 nucleotides agree with TRBD1. Germline V gene data show CDR1 as MNHEY and CDR2 as SMNVEV (reference sequence). The CDR3 spans 14 residues. Trimming removed 10 bases from V and 5 bases from J; junction bases left unmatched: 11. This CDR3 reads CAIGTGEWDQPQHF. For the CDR3, the DNA is TGTGCCATCGGCACAGGGGAGTGGGATCAGCCCCAGCATTTT.